This is a list of T cell receptor beta chains from one sample in a study of cytomegalovirus exposure and HLA in healthy donors. The protocol was immunoSEQ multiplex PCR, while the TCRdb copy is restricted to in-frame clones and leaves out a portion. This sample yields over 100,000 clones, of which roughly 80% are seen a single time; roughly 3.1% belongs to the top ten. The sequenced sample was PBMCs. Every receptor here comes from a woman in her 30s in good health and CMV-seropositive. Each CDR3 is given with its conserved first and last residue. D genes are given only for firm matches. Not all rows give a size; the values are once, few, many and, for expanded clones, a class.

>TRBJ1-1|NA|NA|TRBV4-2
CASSQIAGTEAFF
TGTGCCAGCAGCCAAATTGCGGGGACTGAAGCTTTCTTT
>TRBJ2-5|NA|TRBD2|TRBV4-3
CASSQQRGGGETQYF
TGCGCCAGCAGCCAGCAGCGGGGGGGCGGAGAGACCCAGTACTTC
>TRBJ1-2|NA|TRBD1|TRBV4-1
CASSQDRVGGVSGYTF
TGCGCCAGCAGCCAAGATCGGGTAGGGGGCGTTAGTGGCTACACCTTC
>TRBJ1-2|NA|NA|TRBV6-5
CASKSGPGYTF
TGTGCCAGCAAGTCTGGGCCGGGCTACACCTTC
>TRBJ1-1|NA|NA|TRBV6-6
CASSPEGYTEAFF
TGTGCCAGCAGTCCGGAGGGGTACACTGAAGCTTTCTTT
>TRBJ2-3|few|NA|TRBV18
CASSPGSFTDTQYF
TGTGCCAGCTCACCGGGCAGTTTCACAGATACGCAGTATTTT
>TRBJ1-2|NA|NA|TRBV18
CASSPVVGPNYGYTF
TGTGCCAGCTCACCAGTGGTGGGGCCTAACTATGGCTACACCTTC
>TRBJ1-6|NA|TRBD1|TRBV18
CASSQEQGPLHF
TGTGCCAGCTCACAAGAACAGGGGCCCCTCCACTTT
>TRBJ2-1|NA|NA|TRBV11-3
CASSWRGGSSYNEQFF
TGTGCCAGCAGCTGGAGGGGTGGGAGCTCCTACAATGAGCAGTTCTTC
>TRBJ1-2|NA|NA|TRBV23-1
CASSPSQGHNYGYTF
TGCGCCAGCAGTCCCTCCCAGGGGCACAACTATGGCTACACCTTC
>TRBJ2-2|NA|TRBD1|TRBV18
CASSPPDRAIDTGELFF
TGTGCCAGCTCACCACCAGACAGGGCCATCGACACCGGGGAGCTGTTTTTT
>TRBJ2-1|NA|NA|TRBV7-2
CASRLDRTGGQFF
TGTGCCAGCAGGCTCGACAGGACTGGCGGGCAGTTCTTC